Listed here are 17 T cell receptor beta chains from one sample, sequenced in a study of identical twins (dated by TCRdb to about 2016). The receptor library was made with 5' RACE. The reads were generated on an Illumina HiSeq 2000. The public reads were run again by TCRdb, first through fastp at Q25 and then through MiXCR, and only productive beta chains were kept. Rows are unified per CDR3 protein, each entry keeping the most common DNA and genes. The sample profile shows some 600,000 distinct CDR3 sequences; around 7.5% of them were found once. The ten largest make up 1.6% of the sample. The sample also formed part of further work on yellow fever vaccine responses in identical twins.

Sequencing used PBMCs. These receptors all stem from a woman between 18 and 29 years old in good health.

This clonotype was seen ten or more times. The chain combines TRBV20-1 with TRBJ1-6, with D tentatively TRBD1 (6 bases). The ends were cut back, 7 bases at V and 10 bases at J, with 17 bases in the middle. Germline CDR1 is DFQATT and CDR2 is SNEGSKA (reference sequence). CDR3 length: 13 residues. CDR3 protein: CSVRGEPESPLHF. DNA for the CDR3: TGCAGTGTGAGGGGGGAGCCGGAATCACCCCTCCACTTT.

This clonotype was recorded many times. CDR3 DNA sequence: TGTGCCAGCAGTCCCCTCAGGGGGCCGAGCACAGATACGCAGTATTTT. Translating it yields CASSPLRGPSTDTQYF. The rearrangement joins TRBV28 to TRBJ2-3; 8 bases align to TRBD1. This CDR3 region has 16 residues. The V segment lost 5 bases and the J segment 0 bases; nucleotides outside the gene matches: 7. Germline CDR1 MDHEN, CDR2 SYDVKM.

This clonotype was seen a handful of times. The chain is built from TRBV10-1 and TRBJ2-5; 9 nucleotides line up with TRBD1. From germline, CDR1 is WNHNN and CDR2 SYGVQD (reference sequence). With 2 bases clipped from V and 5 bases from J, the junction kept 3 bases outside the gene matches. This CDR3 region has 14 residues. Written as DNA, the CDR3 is TGCGCCAGCAGTGAGGACAGGGGGTCGGAGACCCAGTACTTC. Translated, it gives CASSEDRGSETQYF.

The CDR3 here is CASSLSRPLEQYF. DNA of the CDR3: TGTGCCAGCAGTTTATCGAGGCCACTCGAGCAGTACTTC. The chain uses TRBV27 and TRBJ2-7, with no clear D. V gave up 0 bases and J gave up 6 bases, with 9 bases separating them. Germline V gives CDR1 MNHEY, CDR2 SMNVEV (reference sequence). The CDR3 extends over 13 amino acids.

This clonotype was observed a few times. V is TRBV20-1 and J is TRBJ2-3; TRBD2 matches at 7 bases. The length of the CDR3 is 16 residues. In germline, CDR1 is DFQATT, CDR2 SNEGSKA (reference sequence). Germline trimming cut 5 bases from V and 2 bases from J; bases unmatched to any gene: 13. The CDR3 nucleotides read TGCAGTGCTGGACCTATTGTAGCGGGTCCCACAGATACGCAGTATTTT. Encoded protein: CSAGPIVAGPTDTQYF.

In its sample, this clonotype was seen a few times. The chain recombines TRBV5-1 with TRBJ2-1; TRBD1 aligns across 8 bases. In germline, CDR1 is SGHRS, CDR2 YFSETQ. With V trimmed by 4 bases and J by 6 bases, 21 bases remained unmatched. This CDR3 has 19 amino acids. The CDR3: CASSDSGQGFFDPFNEQFF. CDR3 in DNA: TGCGCCAGCAGCGACTCCGGACAGGGTTTCTTTGACCCATTCAATGAGCAGTTCTTC.

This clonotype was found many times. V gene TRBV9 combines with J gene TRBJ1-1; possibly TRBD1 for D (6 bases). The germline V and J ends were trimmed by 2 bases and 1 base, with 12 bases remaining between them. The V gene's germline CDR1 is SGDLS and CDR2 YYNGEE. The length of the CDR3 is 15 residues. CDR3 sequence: CASSVTGVGNTEAFF. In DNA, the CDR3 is TGTGCCAGCAGCGTGACAGGCGTTGGGAACACTGAAGCTTTCTTT.

The CDR3 protein is CATSGTPYNEQFF. The CDR3 region has the DNA TGTGCCACCAGTGGGACTCCTTACAATGAGCAGTTCTTC. This chain links TRBV24-1 with TRBJ2-1, with a possible D match to TRBD2 (5 bases). This CDR3 is 13 amino acids long. V was clipped by 5 bases and J by 4 bases, with 8 bases between them. Germline CDR1 and CDR2: KGHDR and SFDVKD.

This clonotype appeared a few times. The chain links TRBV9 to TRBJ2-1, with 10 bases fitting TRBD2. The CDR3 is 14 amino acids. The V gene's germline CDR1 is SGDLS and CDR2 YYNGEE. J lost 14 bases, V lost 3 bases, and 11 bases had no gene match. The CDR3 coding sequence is TGTGCCAGCAGCGACGGACTAGCGGTAAGGGGAGAGTTCTTC. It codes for CASSDGLAVRGEFF.

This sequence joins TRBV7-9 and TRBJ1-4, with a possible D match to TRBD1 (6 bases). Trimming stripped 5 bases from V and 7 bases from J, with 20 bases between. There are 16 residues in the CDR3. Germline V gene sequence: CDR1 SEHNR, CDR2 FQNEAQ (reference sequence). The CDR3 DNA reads TGTGCCAGCAGCGAGGGGACGACAGGCAATGGTGAAAAACTGTTTTTT. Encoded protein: CASSEGTTGNGEKLFF. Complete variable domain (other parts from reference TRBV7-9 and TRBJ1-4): DTGVSQNPRHKITKRGQNVTFRCDPISEHNRLYWYRQTLGQGPEFLTYFQNEAQLEKSRLLSDRFSAERPKGSFSTLEIQRTEQGDSAMYLCASSEGTTGNGEKLFFGSGTQLSVL.

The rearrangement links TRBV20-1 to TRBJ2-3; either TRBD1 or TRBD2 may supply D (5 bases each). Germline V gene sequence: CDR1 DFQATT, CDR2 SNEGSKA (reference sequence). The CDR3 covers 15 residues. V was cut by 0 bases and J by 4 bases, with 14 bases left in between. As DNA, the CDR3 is TGCAGTGCTAGAGATTTTGAGGGGAGCCCAGATACGCAGTATTTT. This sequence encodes CSARDFEGSPDTQYF.

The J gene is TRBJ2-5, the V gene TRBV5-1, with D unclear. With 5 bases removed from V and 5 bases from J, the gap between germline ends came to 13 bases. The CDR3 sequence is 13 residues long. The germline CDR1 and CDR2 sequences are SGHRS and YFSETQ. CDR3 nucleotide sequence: TGCGCCAGCAGTGGGTTCTCGGAGGAGACCCAGTACTTC. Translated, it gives CASSGFSEETQYF.

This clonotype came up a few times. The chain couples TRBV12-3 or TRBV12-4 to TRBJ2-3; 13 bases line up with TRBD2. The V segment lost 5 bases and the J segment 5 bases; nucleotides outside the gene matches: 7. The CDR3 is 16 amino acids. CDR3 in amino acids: CASSLGLAGDGDTQYF. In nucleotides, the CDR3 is TGTGCCAGCAGTCTAGGACTAGCGGGAGATGGAGATACGCAGTATTTT.

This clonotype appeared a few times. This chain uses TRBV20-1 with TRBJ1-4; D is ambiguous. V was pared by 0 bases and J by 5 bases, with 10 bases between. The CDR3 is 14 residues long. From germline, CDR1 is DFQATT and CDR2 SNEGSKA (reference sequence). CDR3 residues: CSARDGAENEKLFF. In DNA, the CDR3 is TGCAGTGCTAGAGATGGCGCAGAAAATGAAAAACTGTTTTTT.

The CDR3 nucleotides read TGTGCCAGCAGTCCAATCTGGGTTGGGATGTCGGGGGCCAACGTCCTGACTTTC. It yields the protein CASSPIWVGMSGANVLTF. The chain carries TRBV3-1 and TRBJ2-6; D unclear. CDR3 size: 18 residues. Trimming removed 6 bases at V and 4 bases at J, with 22 bases between. Germline V gene data show CDR1 as LGHDT and CDR2 as YNNKEL (reference sequence).

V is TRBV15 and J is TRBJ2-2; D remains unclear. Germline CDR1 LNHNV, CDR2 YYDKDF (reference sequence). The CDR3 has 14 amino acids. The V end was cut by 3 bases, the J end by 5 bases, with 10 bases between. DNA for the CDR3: TGTGCCACCAGCAGCGGGCAGCATACCGGGGAGCTGTTTTTT. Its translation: CATSSGQHTGELFF.

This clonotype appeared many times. Here the CDR3 reads CASSRVAETDTQYF. CDR3 bases: TGTGCCAGCAGCCGTGTAGCGGAAACAGATACGCAGTATTTT. The chain carries TRBV6-4 and TRBJ2-3, with a possible D match to TRBD2 (6 bases). Germline V CDR1 and CDR2: MRHNA, SNTAGT. Trimming stripped 6 bases from V and 3 bases from J, with 13 bases between. The CDR3 consists of 14 residues.